These 31 T cell receptor beta chains were sequenced from one sample in a study of blood T cells in healthy people across ages. Using a J-beta primer mix together with a sample-barcoded 5' primer, a second PCR was run for about 7 to 12 cycles. One entry per CDR3 protein results from TCRdb running MiXCR on the 5' RACE reads. Of 650,000 to 1,000,000 distinct CDR3 sequences listed, 35% to 40% are singletons. The sequencing sample was made of blood. The receptors shown here come from a young man in good health.

This chain uses TRBV20-1 with TRBJ2-2; the match to TRBD2 covers 7 bases. Germline V lookup: CDR1 DFQATT, CDR2 SNEGSKA (reference sequence). The CDR3 spans 15 residues. J was trimmed by 5 bases and V by 3 bases; bases with no gene match: 9. CDR3 bases: TGCAGTGCTAGGGTGGACCCGCGGGGGACCGGGGAGCTGTTTTTT. This codes for CSARVDPRGTGELFF.

CDR3 coding DNA: TGCGCCAGCAGCCAGGGTGCGGGGAACCAAGAGACCCAGTACTTC. Residues: CASSQGAGNQETQYF. V and J are TRBV4-1 and TRBJ2-5; D may be TRBD2 (6 bases). CDR3 length equals 15 residues. With 3 bases removed from V and 0 bases from J, the gap between germline ends came to 11 bases. Germline-derived CDR1 and CDR2 are MGHRA and YSYEKL.

V is TRBV12-3 or TRBV12-4 and J is TRBJ2-7; D is unclear. The CDR3 has 10 amino acids. V lost 4 bases and J lost 6, with 4 bases in between. The CDR3 loop is CASSSFEQYF. The CDR3 nucleotides read TGTGCCAGCAGTTCTTTCGAGCAGTACTTC.

The count of this clonotype is one. The V call is TRBV7-9, the J call TRBJ2-6; D gene ambiguous. The CDR3 has 16 amino acids. Germline assignment: CDR1 SEHNR and CDR2 FQNEAQ (reference sequence). Trimming took off 1 base at V and 1 base at J, with 8 bases between the two ends. CDR3 residues: CASSLVRNSGANVLTF. The CDR3 bases are TGTGCCAGCAGCTTAGTCCGGAATTCTGGGGCCAACGTCCTGACTTTC.

The gene calls are TRBV14 and TRBJ1-6; 8 nucleotides agree with TRBD1. J lost 10 bases, V lost 4 bases, and 9 bases had no gene match. The CDR3 has 15 residues. CDR1 is SGHDN, CDR2 FVKESK, per germline. DNA for the CDR3: TGTGCCAGCAGCCTTCTGGACAGGGACGACTCACCCCTCCACTTT. Protein product: CASSLLDRDDSPLHF. Together with reference TRBV14 and TRBJ1-6, the CDR3 gives the full variable domain: EAGVTQFPSHSVIEKGQTVTLRCDPISGHDNLYWYRRVMGKEIKFLLHFVKESKQDESGMPNNRFLAERTGGTYSTLKVQPAELEDSGVYFCASSLLDRDDSPLHFGNGTRLTVT.

Here the CDR3 reads CASSYSTDANYGYTF. The CDR3 region has the DNA TGTGCCAGCAGCTACTCGACAGACGCTAACTATGGCTACACCTTC. The chain recombines TRBV7-2 with TRBJ1-2; D may be TRBD1 (5 bases). Germline V gene data show CDR1 as SGHTA and CDR2 as FQGNSA. The CDR3 runs to 15 residues. V was trimmed by 4 bases and J by 0 bases, leaving 12 bases between them.

The chain uses TRBV27 and TRBJ1-1, with D perhaps matching TRBD1 (6 bases). The CDR3 is 13 amino acids. Trimming took off 7 bases at V and 0 bases at J, with 9 bases between the two ends. The V gene's germline CDR1 is MNHEY and CDR2 SMNVEV (reference sequence). This CDR3 is CASKGGVNTEAFF. The CDR3 DNA is TGTGCCAGCAAAGGGGGAGTGAACACTGAAGCTTTCTTT.

The CDR3 nucleotides read TGTGCCAGTAAATTGGGACAAGGAGGTTCACCCCTCCACTTT. This codes for CASKLGQGGSPLHF. V is TRBV6-2 or TRBV6-3 and J is TRBJ1-6; D may be TRBD1 (6 bases). In germline, CDR1 is MNHEY, CDR2 SVGEGT. The CDR3 runs to 14 residues. V shed 9 bases and J shed 9 bases, with 18 bases lying between them.

This clonotype was seen ten or more times. This chain uses TRBV20-1 with TRBJ2-4, with D perhaps matching TRBD1 (5 bases). Between the trimmed V and J ends, which lost 3 bases and 0 bases, there was a span of 18 bases. Germline CDR1 and CDR2: DFQATT and SNEGSKA (reference sequence). The CDR3 sequence is 17 residues long. In nucleotides, the CDR3 is TGCAGTGCTAGCTCATATCCCAGGGTGGTAGCCAAAAACATTCAGTACTTC. It is translated as CSASSYPRVVAKNIQYF.

This clonotype showed up just a few times. This chain links TRBV2 with TRBJ1-6; D is ambiguous. The CDR3 is made up of 12 amino acids. The V gene's germline CDR1 is SNHLY and CDR2 FYNNEI. Between the trimmed V and J ends, which lost 4 bases and 7 bases, there was a span of 5 bases. CDR3 residues: CASSATNSPLHF. In nucleotides, the CDR3 is TGTGCCAGCAGTGCCACGAATTCACCCCTCCACTTT.

With respect to this clonotype: An end of the junction does not agree with germline; a read error may underlie this. The chain couples TRBV5-1 to TRBJ1-5; D ambiguous. CDR3 length equals 13 residues. Germline V gene sequence: CDR1 SGHRS, CDR2 YFSETQ. DNA of the CDR3: TGCGCCAGCCGGACGGGTCCCGATCGGCCCCGGCATTTT. This translates into CASRTGPDRPRHF.

The rearrangement joins TRBV4-2 to TRBJ2-6; 8 bases agree with TRBD1. The CDR3 runs to 14 residues. Per the germline V gene, CDR1 is LGHNA and CDR2 is YNFKEQ. The J segment lost 10 bases and the V segment lost 6 bases, leaving 8 bases of the junction unmatched. CDR3 amino acids: CASSPKGDRNVLTF. The CDR3 DNA follows: TGTGCCAGCAGTCCTAAAGGGGACAGGAACGTCCTGACTTTC.

This sequence joins TRBV7-2 and TRBJ2-5; possibly TRBD1 for D (5 bases). The germline CDR1 and CDR2 sequences are SGHTA and FQGNSA. V lost 11 bases to trimming and J lost 4 bases, with 17 bases between them. The length of the CDR3 is 13 residues. CDR3 coding DNA: TGTGCCTCTCAGGGCCAACCCCGAGAGACCCAGTACTTC. Its protein product is CASQGQPRETQYF.

As to this clonotype: A much larger clone lies a single base off, so this may be a read error. V is TRBV6-5 and J is TRBJ2-7, with D unresolved. The DNA end favors TRBJ2-4, so the J call may be wrong. CDR3 size: 14 residues. Germline CDR1 MNHEY, CDR2 SVGAGI. CDR3 sequence: CASSYSGGTYIQYF. CDR3 sequence (DNA): TGTGCCAGCAGTTACTCGGGCGGTACATACATTCAGTACTTC.

A remark on this clonotype: A much larger clonotype is one base distant, so this may be a read error. The chain is built from TRBV2 and TRBJ1-1; D is undetermined. With 4 bases removed from V and 5 bases from J, the gap between germline ends came to 5 bases. The CDR3 extends over 11 amino acids. The germline CDR1 and CDR2 sequences are SNHLY and FYNNEI. The CDR3 is CASSGETEAFF. The CDR3 region has the DNA TGTGCCAGCAGTGGGGAGACTGAAGCTTTCTTT. The variable domain in full, with the rest retrieved from reference TRBV2 and TRBJ1-1, is EPEVTQTPSHQVTQMGQEVILRCVPISNHLYFYWYRQILGQKVEFLVSFYNNEISEKSEIFDDQFSVERPDGSNFTLKIRSTKLEDSAMYFCASSGETEAFFGQGTRLTVV.

The V gene is TRBV9, the J gene TRBJ2-5; D call uncertain. This CDR3 comprises 14 residues. Germline assignment: CDR1 SGDLS and CDR2 YYNGEE. V lost 2 bases to trimming and J lost 4 bases, with 12 bases between them. CDR3 region: CASSVNQQSETQYF. The CDR3 nucleotides read TGTGCCAGCAGCGTGAACCAGCAGTCAGAGACCCAGTACTTC.

V usage is TRBV20-1 and J usage is TRBJ1-5; D is perhaps TRBD1 (5 bases). The V end was cut by 2 bases, the J end by 4 bases, with 12 bases between. Germline V CDR1 and CDR2: DFQATT, SNEGSKA (reference sequence). This CDR3 is built from 14 residues. The CDR3 is CSARRGTENQPQHF. CDR3 in DNA: TGCAGTGCTAGACGGGGGACTGAGAATCAGCCCCAGCATTTT.

Only one count was recorded for this clonotype. This chain joins TRBV3-1 and TRBJ2-7, with D tentatively TRBD1 (5 bases). V lost 6 bases to trimming and J lost 2 bases, with 14 bases between them. Germline-derived CDR1 and CDR2 are LGHDT and YNNKEL (reference sequence). There are 14 residues in the CDR3. DNA of the CDR3: TGTGCCAGCAGTCGTAGGGGATCGGCCTACGAGCAGTACTTC. Translating gives CASSRRGSAYEQYF.

V and J are TRBV7-9 and TRBJ2-7; either TRBD1 or TRBD2 may fit D (5 bases each). Per the germline V gene, CDR1 is SEHNR and CDR2 is FQNEAQ (reference sequence). The length of the CDR3 is 14 residues. V lost 6 bases and J 6 bases, leaving 18 bases between the germline ends. The CDR3 DNA is TGTGCCAGCAGAACCGGGACCCCCACCGTCGAGCAGTACTTC. Translated: CASRTGTPTVEQYF.

As for this clonotype: A read error is possible here, since a much larger clone lies one base away. The V gene is TRBV20-1, the J gene TRBJ1-5; 10 bases agree with TRBD1. CDR1 and CDR2 from the germline V gene are DFQATT and SNEGSKA (reference sequence). This CDR3 is 14 amino acids long. For the CDR3, the DNA is TGCAGTGCTTCCCTCGGGACAGGGGATCAGCCCCGGCATTTT. The encoded protein is CSASLGTGDQPRHF.

With respect to this clonotype: Germline is not matched at one junction end, which may reflect a read error. DNA for the CDR3: TGTGCCAGCCAAAAGGGGGAGGGGCGGGTCTATGGCAACACCTTC. This codes for CASQKGEGRVYGNTF. V and J are TRBV4-2 and TRBJ1-2, with D possibly being TRBD1 (6 bases). CDR3 length equals 15 residues. The V gene's germline CDR1 is LGHNA and CDR2 YNFKEQ.

In its sample, this clonotype was seen many times. This chain joins TRBV7-2 and TRBJ2-1; 9 bases are shared with TRBD1. Germline CDR1 reads SGHTA; CDR2 reads FQGNSA. The V segment lost 4 bases and the J segment 1 base; nucleotides outside the gene matches: 2. CDR3 length equals 15 residues. This CDR3 reads CASSSGTGSYNEQFF. The CDR3 DNA is TGTGCCAGCAGCTCCGGGACAGGGTCCTACAATGAGCAGTTCTTC.

The chain combines TRBV20-1 with TRBJ2-3, with 8 bases aligning to TRBD2. This CDR3 spans 15 amino acids. Trimming cost V 5 bases and J 4 bases; bases outside gene matches: 11. The germline CDR1 and CDR2 sequences are DFQATT and SNEGSKA (reference sequence). The CDR3 DNA follows: TGCAGTGCTGGTGAAGCGGGGGAGGGCGCAGATACGCAGTATTTT. Translation: CSAGEAGEGADTQYF.

In this sample, this clonotype turned up a few times. The chain couples TRBV10-3 to TRBJ2-3; TRBD2 matches 10 bases. Germline loops: CDR1 ENHRY, CDR2 SYGVKD. CDR3 length: 14 amino acids. V gave up 6 bases and J gave up 6 bases; unmatched junction bases: 6. The CDR3 is CAIRSSGGRDTQYF. CDR3 nucleotides: TGTGCCATCAGATCTAGCGGGGGCCGGGATACGCAGTATTTT.

This clonotype was counted many times. The gene calls are TRBV11-1 and TRBJ2-6; possible D gene TRBD1, 5 bases. The CDR3 has 16 residues. Deletions cut 5 bases from V and 0 bases from J, with 11 bases between. Germline-derived CDR1 and CDR2 are SGHAT and FQDESV (reference sequence). CDR3 amino acids: CASSLYRSSGANVLTF. The CDR3 nucleotides read TGTGCCAGCAGCCTCTACAGGAGCTCTGGGGCCAACGTCCTGACTTTC.

The chain is built from TRBV25-1 and TRBJ2-5, with unresolved D. Trimming took 1 base from V and 5 from J, leaving 11 bases between them. Germline CDR1 and CDR2: MGHDK and SYGVNS. This CDR3 is built from 14 residues. CDR3 protein: CASSESGEMETQYF. Here the CDR3 DNA reads TGTGCCAGCAGTGAATCGGGTGAGATGGAGACCCAGTACTTC.

The V call is TRBV28, the J call TRBJ1-2, with D unclear. Germline V gene sequence: CDR1 MDHEN, CDR2 SYDVKM. V lost 2 bases to trimming and J lost 4 bases, with 11 bases between them. The CDR3 length is 14 residues. CDR3 coding DNA: TGTGCCAGCAGTTTAACGGAGCATCTCTATGGCTACACCTTC. It yields the protein CASSLTEHLYGYTF.

This clonotype was observed at least ten times. The rearrangement joins TRBV4-3 to TRBJ1-5, with D unresolved. V was trimmed by 4 bases and J by 5 bases, leaving 18 bases between them. This CDR3 has 16 amino acids. Germline V gene lookup returns CDR1 LGHNA and CDR2 YSLEER. Written as DNA, the CDR3 is TGCGCCAGCAGCCTTCGGATTCAACGGCCCCATCAGCCCCAGCATTTT. It translates to CASSLRIQRPHQPQHF.

V gene TRBV7-9 combines with J gene TRBJ1-3; the D is unclear. From germline, CDR1 is SEHNR and CDR2 FQNEAQ (reference sequence). The CDR3 consists of 12 residues. Trimming cost V 4 bases and J 4 bases, with 5 bases left between them. The CDR3 DNA reads TGTGCCAGCAGCTACCTCGGAAACACCATATATTTT. Translated, it gives CASSYLGNTIYF.

In its sample, this clonotype was seen many times. The chain uses TRBV20-1 and TRBJ2-1, with D maybe TRBD1 (6 bases). Germline loops: CDR1 DFQATT, CDR2 SNEGSKA (reference sequence). V was cut by 2 bases and J by 5 bases, with 13 bases left in between. The CDR3 is made up of 14 amino acids. CDR3 protein: CSARPPDRNNEQFF. For the CDR3, the DNA is TGCAGTGCTAGACCGCCCGACAGGAACAATGAGCAGTTCTTC.

This chain connects TRBV5-1 to TRBJ2-1; no clear D gene. V was trimmed by 4 bases and J by 9 bases, leaving 17 bases between them. From germline, CDR1 is SGHRS and CDR2 YFSETQ. This CDR3 has 14 residues. Here the CDR3 reads CASSPYSLGAEQFF. CDR3 in DNA: TGCGCCAGCAGCCCCTACTCCCTGGGCGCTGAGCAGTTCTTC.